This TCR beta chain was identified during a study of OX40 agonist ivuxolimab in advanced cancers. Study-wide background: Ivuxolimab, an antibody acting as an agonist of OX40 (CD134), was used to treat patients. Prior checkpoint blockade (anti-PD-1, anti-PD-L1 or anti-CTLA-4) was permitted; under 50% had it.

Generated by immunoSEQ multiplex PCR, the TCRdb table keeps only in-frame clones and is missing some. The table lists over 40,000 clones, approximately 90% of them singletons, with 11% to 15% in the top ten. V shed 3 bases, J shed 5 bases, and the junction held 4 bases outside the gene matches. Germline V gene data show CDR1 as MNHEY and CDR2 as SVGAGI. The CDR3 loop spans 14 amino acids. The chain is built from TRBV6-5 and TRBJ2-7; 10 nucleotides line up with TRBD1. This TCR came from an adult with an advanced solid tumor such as melanoma, head and neck, liver or kidney cancer. Sequences were derived from CD4+ or CD8+ T cells sorted from blood, sampled in a trial of the OX40 agonist ivuxolimab. CDR3 sequence: CASSYEGTGDEQYF. The CDR3 bases are TGTGCCAGCAGTTATGAAGGGACAGGGGACGAGCAGTACTTC.